The clone carrying this TCR beta chain was counted once. The entry originates in a study of OX40 agonist ivuxolimab in advanced cancers. Across the study: In this cohort, patients received ivuxolimab, an agonistic anti-OX40 (CD134) antibody.

The V end was cut by 1 base, the J end by 4 bases, with 10 bases between. Germline values: CDR1 SGHVS, CDR2 FNYEAQ. The CDR3 is made up of 14 amino acids. Clones were sequenced by immunoSEQ multiplex PCR, and TCRdb holds only the in-frame ones, with some missing. The repertoire holds about 69,000 clones, around 87% seen once, with about 10% in the top ten. The V and J genes are TRBV7-6 and TRBJ1-2; no definite D call. Source: CD4+ or CD8+ T cells sorted from blood, taken in a trial of the OX40 agonist ivuxolimab. This TCR was sampled from an adult with an advanced solid tumor such as melanoma, head and neck, liver or kidney cancer. Here the CDR3 DNA reads TGTGCCAGCAGCTTAGATGGGGATGGCTATGGCTACACCTTC. This encodes CASSLDGDGYGYTF.